Below, one TCR beta chain is given with its context. Antigen: not known. TCRdb keeps only in-frame clones here, not all; method: immunoSEQ multiplex PCR. The repertoire has fewer than 150,000 clones, 92% of them found once; the top ten carry 14% to 15%. This sample was taken from a study of T cell responses to AZD1222 COVID-19 vaccine. General study points: Repertoire sampling occurred only after the peak T cell response.

The CDR3 length is 15 residues. CDR1 is SGHNT and CDR2 is YENEEA in the germline V gene. The ends lost 5 bases at V and 0 bases at J; junction bases unmatched: 5. This clonotype originated in an adult in good health. The sequencing used peripheral blood, collected on day 0 of AZD1222 vaccination. The gene calls are TRBV11-3 and TRBJ2-7, with 9 bases that match TRBD1. CDR3 in amino acids: CASSPGQGSSYEQYF. DNA of the CDR3: TGTGCCAGCAGCCCGGGACAGGGAAGCTCCTACGAGCAGTACTTC.